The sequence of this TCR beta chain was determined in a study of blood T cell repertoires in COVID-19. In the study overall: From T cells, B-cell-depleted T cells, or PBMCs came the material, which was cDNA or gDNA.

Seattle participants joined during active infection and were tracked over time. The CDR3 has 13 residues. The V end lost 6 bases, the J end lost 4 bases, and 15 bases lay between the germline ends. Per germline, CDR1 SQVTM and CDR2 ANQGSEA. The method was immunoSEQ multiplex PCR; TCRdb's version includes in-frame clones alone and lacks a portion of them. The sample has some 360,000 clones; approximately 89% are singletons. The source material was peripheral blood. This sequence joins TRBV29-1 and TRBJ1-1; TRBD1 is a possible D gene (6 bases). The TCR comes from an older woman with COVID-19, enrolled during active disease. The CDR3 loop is CSVNRELATEAFF. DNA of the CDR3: TGCAGCGTAAACAGGGAATTGGCCACTGAAGCTTTCTTT.